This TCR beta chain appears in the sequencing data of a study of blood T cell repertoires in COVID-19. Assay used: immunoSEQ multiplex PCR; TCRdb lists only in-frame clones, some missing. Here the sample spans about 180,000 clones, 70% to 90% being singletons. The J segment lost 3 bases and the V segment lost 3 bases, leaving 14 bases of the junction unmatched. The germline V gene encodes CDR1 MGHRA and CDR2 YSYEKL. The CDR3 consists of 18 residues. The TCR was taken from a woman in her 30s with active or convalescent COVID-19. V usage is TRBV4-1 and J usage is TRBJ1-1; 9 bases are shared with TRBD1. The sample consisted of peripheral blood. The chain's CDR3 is CASSHVTGGAKSDTEAFF. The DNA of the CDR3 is TGCGCCAGCAGCCACGTAACAGGGGGCGCAAAGTCGGACACTGAAGCTTTCTTT.